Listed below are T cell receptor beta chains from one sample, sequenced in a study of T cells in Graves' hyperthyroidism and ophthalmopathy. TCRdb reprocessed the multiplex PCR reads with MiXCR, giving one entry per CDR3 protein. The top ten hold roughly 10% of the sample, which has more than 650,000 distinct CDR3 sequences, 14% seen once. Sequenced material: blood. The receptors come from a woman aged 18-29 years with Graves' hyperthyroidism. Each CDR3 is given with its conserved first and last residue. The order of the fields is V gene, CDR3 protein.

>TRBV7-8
CASSLELGPYEQYF
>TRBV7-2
CASSLDQGGEYEQYF
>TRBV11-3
CASTVGLDVKETQYF
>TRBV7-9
CASSPPLLVEGPLVNEQFF
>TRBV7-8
CASSPQQGLDYEQYF
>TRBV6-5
CASSWGLAGGTDTQYF
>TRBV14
CASSQWFSSYNEQFF
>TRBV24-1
CATSDTDRVGQYF
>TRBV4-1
CASSRVEGSYEQYF
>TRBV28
CASGTSTPETQYF
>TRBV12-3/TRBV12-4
CASSLGGGRSYEQYF
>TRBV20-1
CSASRGANTGELFF
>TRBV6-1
CASSLKVDYGYTF
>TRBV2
CARNLGGSSYNEQFF
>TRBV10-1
CASSGQINTGELFF
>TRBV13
CASSSPGSSGANVLTF
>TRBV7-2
CASSTTDRGMVEQYF